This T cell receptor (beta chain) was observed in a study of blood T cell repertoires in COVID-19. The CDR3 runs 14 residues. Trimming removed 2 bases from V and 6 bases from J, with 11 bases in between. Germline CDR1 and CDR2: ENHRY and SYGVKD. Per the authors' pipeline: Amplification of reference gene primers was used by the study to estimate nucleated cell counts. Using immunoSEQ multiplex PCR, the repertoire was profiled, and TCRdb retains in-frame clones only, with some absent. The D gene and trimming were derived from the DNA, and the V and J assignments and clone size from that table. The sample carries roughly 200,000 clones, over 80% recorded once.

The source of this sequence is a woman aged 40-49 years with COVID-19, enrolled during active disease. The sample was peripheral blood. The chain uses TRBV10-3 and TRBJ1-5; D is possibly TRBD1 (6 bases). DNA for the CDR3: TGTGCCATCAGTGAGACAGGGCCATCTCAGCCCCAGCATTTT. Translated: CAISETGPSQPQHF.